Listed below are T cell receptor beta chains from one sample, sequenced in a study of T-cell reconstitution after alpha-beta-depleted transplantation in children. TCRdb processed the PCR reads anew with MiXCR; each CDR3 protein has one entry. The sample lists some 460,000 distinct CDR3 sequences; around 16% were seen once. Sequencing used PBMCs, mostly from graft donor cells, obtained 360 days after TCRalphabeta/CD19-depleted stem cell transplant. These receptors originate from a boy less than two years old who had a stem cell transplant for Wiskott-Aldrich syndrome, so the T cells may come from the graft donor. Both conserved end residues are part of each CDR3. The D gene is left open where the match is weak. Size is stated for part of the rows, as once, few or many counts, or as a class when the clone is expanded.

TRBJ2-7	few	NA	TRBV5-6	TGTGCCAGCAGCTTGACTCAGATCACCTACGAGCAGTACTTC	CASSLTQITYEQYF
TRBJ2-7	few	NA	TRBV4-1	TGCGCCAGCAGCCATGGGACATACTATGAGCAGTACTTC	CASSHGTYYEQYF
TRBJ1-1	few	TRBD1	TRBV5-7	TGTGCCAGCAGCTTCCGGGTTGGACAGGAGATCAACACTGAAGCTTTCTTT	CASSFRVGQEINTEAFF
TRBJ2-1	few	NA	TRBV11-2	TGTGCCAGCAGCTCGAACGGGAGAAGGTCCTACAATGAGCAGTTCTTC	CASSSNGRRSYNEQFF
TRBJ1-1	few	NA	TRBV5-6	TGTGCCAGCAGCCCGCTATCGGGGATCGAAGCTTTCTTT	CASSPLSGIEAFF
TRBJ2-1	NA	NA	TRBV15	TGTGCCACCAGCAGAGATTGGCACAGGGGAGGTGAGCAGTTCTTC	CATSRDWHRGGEQFF
TRBJ1-1	many	NA	TRBV27	TGTGCCAGCAGTTTAATGAGGAACACTGAAGCTTTCTTT	CASSLMRNTEAFF
TRBJ2-3	few	TRBD1	TRBV7-8	TGTGCCAGCAGCATAGGGGCAGGGGGAGATACGCAGTATTTT	CASSIGAGGDTQYF
TRBJ1-1	NA	NA	TRBV4-1	TGCGCCAGCAGAATGTATTTGGTCAACACTGAAGCTTTCTTT	CASRMYLVNTEAFF
TRBJ2-7	few	TRBD2	TRBV6-4	TGTGCCAGCAGTGCCACTAGCGGGGGAGTTTACGAGCAGTACTTC	CASSATSGGVYEQYF
TRBJ1-6	NA	NA	TRBV4-1	TGCGCCAGCAGCCGCCGCGCGGACGGGGATAATTCACCCCTCCACTTT	CASSRRADGDNSPLHF
TRBJ2-3	NA	NA	TRBV30	TGTGCCTGGAGTGAGGGCCTTAGCGGCACAGATACGCAGTATTTT	CAWSEGLSGTDTQYF
TRBJ1-2	NA	NA	TRBV7-9	TGTGCCAGCAGCTTAGCGCGAGGAACCACCGCTAACTATGGCTACACCTTC	CASSLARGTTANYGYTF
TRBJ2-6	many	NA	TRBV12-3/TRBV12-4	TGTGCCACCCGGGAATCTGGGGCCAACGTCCTGACTTTC	CATRESGANVLTF
TRBJ2-1	few	NA	TRBV6-5	TGTGCCAGCAGTTACCCGGGGTCCCCCTCCTACAATGAGCAGTTCTTC	CASSYPGSPSYNEQFF
TRBJ2-1	once	NA	TRBV4-3	TGCGCCAGCAGCCTGTCTGCCTACCCCTACAATGAGCAGTTCTTC	CASSLSAYPYNEQFF
TRBJ2-5	few	NA	TRBV7-2	TGTGCCAGCAGCCGATGGCGGGACAGTCTGACGACCCAGTACTTC	CASSRWRDSLTTQYF